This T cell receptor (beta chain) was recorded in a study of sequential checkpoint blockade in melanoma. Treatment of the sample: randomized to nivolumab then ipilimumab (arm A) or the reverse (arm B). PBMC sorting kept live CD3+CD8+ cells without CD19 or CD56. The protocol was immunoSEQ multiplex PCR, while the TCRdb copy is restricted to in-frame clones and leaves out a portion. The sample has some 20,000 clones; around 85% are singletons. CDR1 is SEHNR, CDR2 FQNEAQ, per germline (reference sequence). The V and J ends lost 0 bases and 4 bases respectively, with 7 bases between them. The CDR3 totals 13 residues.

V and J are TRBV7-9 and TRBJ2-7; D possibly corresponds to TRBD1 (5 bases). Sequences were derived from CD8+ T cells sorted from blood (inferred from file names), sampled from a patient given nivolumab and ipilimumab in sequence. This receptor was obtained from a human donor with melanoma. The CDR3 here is CASSLAPGYEQYF. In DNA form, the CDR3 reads TGTGCCAGCAGCTTAGCGCCAGGGTACGAGCAGTACTTC.